Listed here is a single T cell receptor (beta chain). Its antigen is still unknown. The data were taken from a study of PD-1 blockade in classical Hodgkin lymphoma. Germline V gives CDR1 WSHSY, CDR2 SAAADI. With 3 bases removed from V and 5 bases from J, the gap between germline ends came to 6 bases. The CDR3 consists of 12 residues. Generated by immunoSEQ multiplex PCR, the TCRdb table keeps only in-frame clones and is missing some. The table records about 10,000 clones, about 90% of them present only once. Notes on the study in general: Newly diagnosed patients were said to have less baseline TCR diversity than healthy donors did. The authors have not defined what causes the repertoire differences, possibly disease activity or prior therapy. Baseline diversity was lower in partial responders and progressors than complete responders.

Patients all relapsed after autologous stem cell transplantation, and there was variation in brentuximab vedotin exposure. The sequences come from peripheral blood mononuclear cells (PBMCs), collected at baseline. The sequence came from a human donor with classical Hodgkin lymphoma. The V gene is TRBV10-2, the J gene TRBJ2-3; no firm D call. CDR3 amino acids: CASSEVRDTQYF. For the CDR3, the DNA is TGCGCCAGCAGTGAAGTCAGAGATACGCAGTATTTT.